The clone carrying this T cell receptor (beta chain) was recorded a few times. What it binds is unknown. Germline V gives CDR1 MNHNY, CDR2 SVGAGI (reference sequence). This CDR3 has 14 residues. Trimming removed 2 bases at V and 2 bases at J, with 10 bases between. This entry comes from a study of cytomegalovirus exposure and HLA in healthy donors. With 60 Vbeta and 13 Jbeta primers, the PCR was carried out. In the authors' methods: Unique TCR beta chains totaled some 78 million in a later count, with around 11 million of them shared. Using immunoSEQ multiplex PCR, the repertoire was profiled, and TCRdb retains in-frame clones only, with some absent. That table furnishes V, J and clone size, whereas the DNA furnished D and trimming. The sample holds about 170,000 clones, around 68% seen once. Study-level findings and limits: High sensitivity and specificity were reportedly achieved when the classifier diagnosed cytomegalovirus status.

The sequenced material came from PBMCs. The receptor was derived from a man in his forties or fifties in good health and CMV-seronegative. This sequence joins TRBV6-6 and TRBJ2-7; possible D gene TRBD1, 6 bases. Here the CDR3 DNA reads TGTGCCAGCAGTTACGATGGACAGACCTACGAGCAGTACTTC. Translated: CASSYDGQTYEQYF.